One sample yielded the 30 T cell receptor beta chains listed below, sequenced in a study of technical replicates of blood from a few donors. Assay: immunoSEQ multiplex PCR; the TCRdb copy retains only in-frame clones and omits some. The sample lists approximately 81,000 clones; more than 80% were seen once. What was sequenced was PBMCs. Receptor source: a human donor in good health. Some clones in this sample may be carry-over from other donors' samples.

The CDR3 DNA reads as TGCGCCAGCAGCCAAGATTGGGGAGGGGAATGGGCCGAGCAGTACTTC. Protein: CASSQDWGGEWAEQYF. This chain connects TRBV4-3 to TRBJ2-7, with TRBD2 matching 7 bases. The CDR3 runs to 16 residues. Germline V CDR1 and CDR2: LGHNA, YSLEER. J lost 6 bases, V lost 0 bases, and 11 bases had no gene match.

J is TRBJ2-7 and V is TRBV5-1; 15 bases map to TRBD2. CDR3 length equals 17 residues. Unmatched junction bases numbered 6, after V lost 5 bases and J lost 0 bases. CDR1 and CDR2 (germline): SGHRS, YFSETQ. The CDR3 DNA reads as TGCGCCAGCAGGGGGACTAGCGGGAGGAGGAGCTCCTACGAGCAGTACTTC. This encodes CASRGTSGRRSSYEQYF.

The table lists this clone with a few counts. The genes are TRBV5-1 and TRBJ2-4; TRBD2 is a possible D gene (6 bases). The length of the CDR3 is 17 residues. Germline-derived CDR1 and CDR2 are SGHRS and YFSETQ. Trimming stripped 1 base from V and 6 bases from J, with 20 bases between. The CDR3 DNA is TGCGCCAGCAGCTTGTCGGGAAGACCGGGAGCGGGAAACATTCAGTACTTC. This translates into CASSLSGRPGAGNIQYF. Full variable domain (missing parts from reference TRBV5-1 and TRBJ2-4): KAGVTQTPRYLIKTRGQQVTLSCSPISGHRSVSWYQQTPGQGLQFLFEYFSETQRNKGNFPGRFSGRQFSNSRSEMNVSTLELGDSALYLCASSLSGRPGAGNIQYFGAGTRLSVL.

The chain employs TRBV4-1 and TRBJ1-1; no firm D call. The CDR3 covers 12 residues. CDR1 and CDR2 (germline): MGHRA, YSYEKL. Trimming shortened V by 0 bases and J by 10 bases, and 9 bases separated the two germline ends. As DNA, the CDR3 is TGCGCCAGCAGCCAAGATTGGTCGCGAGCTTTCTTT. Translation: CASSQDWSRAFF.

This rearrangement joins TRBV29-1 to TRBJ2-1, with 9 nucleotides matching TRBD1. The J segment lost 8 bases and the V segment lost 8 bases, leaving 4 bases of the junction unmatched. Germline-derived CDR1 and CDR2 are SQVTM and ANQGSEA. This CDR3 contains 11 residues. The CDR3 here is CSLGQGHEQFF. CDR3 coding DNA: TGCAGCCTTGGACAGGGGCATGAGCAGTTCTTC.

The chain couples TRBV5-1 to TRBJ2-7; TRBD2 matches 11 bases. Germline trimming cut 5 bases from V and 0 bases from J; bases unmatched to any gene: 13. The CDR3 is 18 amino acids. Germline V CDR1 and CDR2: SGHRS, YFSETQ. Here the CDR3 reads CASRPGTSGGLSSYEQYF. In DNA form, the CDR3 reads TGCGCCAGCAGGCCTGGCACTAGCGGGGGCCTCAGCTCCTACGAGCAGTACTTC. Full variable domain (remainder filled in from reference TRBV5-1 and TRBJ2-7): KAGVTQTPRYLIKTRGQQVTLSCSPISGHRSVSWYQQTPGQGLQFLFEYFSETQRNKGNFPGRFSGRQFSNSRSEMNVSTLELGDSALYLCASRPGTSGGLSSYEQYFGPGTRLTVT.

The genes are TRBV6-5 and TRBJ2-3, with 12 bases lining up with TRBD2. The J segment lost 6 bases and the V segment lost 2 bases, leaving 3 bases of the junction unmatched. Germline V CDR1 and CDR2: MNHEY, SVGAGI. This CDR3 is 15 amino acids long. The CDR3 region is CASSYLAGGRDTQYF. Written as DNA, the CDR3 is TGTGCCAGCAGTTACCTAGCGGGAGGGCGGGATACGCAGTATTTT.

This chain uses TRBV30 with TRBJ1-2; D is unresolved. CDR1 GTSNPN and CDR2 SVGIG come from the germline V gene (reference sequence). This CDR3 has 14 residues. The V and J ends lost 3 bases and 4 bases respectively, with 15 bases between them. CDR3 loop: CAWRASGELYGYTF. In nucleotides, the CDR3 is TGTGCCTGGAGGGCGTCGGGAGAGCTCTATGGCTACACCTTC.

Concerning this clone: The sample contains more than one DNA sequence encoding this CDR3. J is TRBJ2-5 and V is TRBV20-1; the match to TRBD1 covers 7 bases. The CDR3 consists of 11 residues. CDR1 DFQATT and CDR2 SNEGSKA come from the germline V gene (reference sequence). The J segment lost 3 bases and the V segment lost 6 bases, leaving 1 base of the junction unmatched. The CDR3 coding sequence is TGCAGTGCCGACAGGGAAGAGACCCAGTACTTC. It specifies CSADREETQYF.

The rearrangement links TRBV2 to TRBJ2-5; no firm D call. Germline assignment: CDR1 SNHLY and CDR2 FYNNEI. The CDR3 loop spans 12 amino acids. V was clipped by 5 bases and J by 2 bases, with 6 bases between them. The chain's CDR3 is CASSLGQETQYF. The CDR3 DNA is TGTGCCAGCAGTCTAGGACAAGAGACCCAGTACTTC.

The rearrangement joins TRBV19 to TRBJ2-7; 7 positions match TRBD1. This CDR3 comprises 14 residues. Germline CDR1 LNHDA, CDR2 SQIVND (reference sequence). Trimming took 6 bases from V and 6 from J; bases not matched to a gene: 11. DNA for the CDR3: TGTGCCAGTAGCATGGGTACAGGGGCGGGCGAGCAGTACTTC. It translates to CASSMGTGAGEQYF.

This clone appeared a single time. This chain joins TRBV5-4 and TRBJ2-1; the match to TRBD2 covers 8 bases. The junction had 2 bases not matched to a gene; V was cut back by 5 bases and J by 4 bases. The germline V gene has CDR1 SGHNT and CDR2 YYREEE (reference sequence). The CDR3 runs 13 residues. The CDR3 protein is CASSSGEYNEQFF. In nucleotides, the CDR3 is TGTGCCAGCAGTAGCGGGGAGTACAATGAGCAGTTCTTC.

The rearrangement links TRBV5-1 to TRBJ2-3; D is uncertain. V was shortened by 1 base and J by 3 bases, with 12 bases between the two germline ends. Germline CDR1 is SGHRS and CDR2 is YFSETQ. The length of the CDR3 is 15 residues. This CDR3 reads CASSLSGFDTDTQYF. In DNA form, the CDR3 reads TGCGCCAGCAGCTTGTCGGGTTTTGATACAGATACGCAGTATTTT.

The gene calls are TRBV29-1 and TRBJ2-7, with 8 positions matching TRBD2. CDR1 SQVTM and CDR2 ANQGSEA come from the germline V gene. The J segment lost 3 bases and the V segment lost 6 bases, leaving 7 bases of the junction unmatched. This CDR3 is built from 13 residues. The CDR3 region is CSVGGGVGYEQYF. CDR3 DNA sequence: TGCAGCGTCGGGGGGGGCGTTGGCTACGAGCAGTACTTC.

The chain's CDR3 is CASSLVVASTDTQYF. CDR3 DNA: TGCGCCAGCAGCTTGGTGGTGGCTAGCACAGATACGCAGTATTTT. The V gene is TRBV5-1, the J gene TRBJ2-3; no clear D gene. This CDR3 comprises 15 residues. Looked up from germline, CDR1 is SGHRS and CDR2 is YFSETQ. The V end was cut by 0 bases, the J end by 0 bases, with 8 bases between. Full variable domain (rest looked up from reference TRBV5-1 and TRBJ2-3): KAGVTQTPRYLIKTRGQQVTLSCSPISGHRSVSWYQQTPGQGLQFLFEYFSETQRNKGNFPGRFSGRQFSNSRSEMNVSTLELGDSALYLCASSLVVASTDTQYFGPGTRLTVL.

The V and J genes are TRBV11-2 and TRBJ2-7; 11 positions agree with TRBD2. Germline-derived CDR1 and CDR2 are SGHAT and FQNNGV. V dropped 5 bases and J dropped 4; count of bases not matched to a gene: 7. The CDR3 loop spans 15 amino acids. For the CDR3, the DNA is TGTGCCAGCAGCCAAGATACTAGCGGGAGTTACGAGCAGTACTTC. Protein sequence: CASSQDTSGSYEQYF.

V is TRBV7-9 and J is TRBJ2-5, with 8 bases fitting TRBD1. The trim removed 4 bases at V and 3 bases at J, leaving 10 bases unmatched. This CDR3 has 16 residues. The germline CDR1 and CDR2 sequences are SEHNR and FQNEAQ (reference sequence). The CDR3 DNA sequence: TGTGCCAGCAGCTCCTACGGACAGGGCCGAAAAGAGACCCAGTACTTC. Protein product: CASSSYGQGRKETQYF. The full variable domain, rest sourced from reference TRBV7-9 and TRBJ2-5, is DTGVSQNPRHKITKRGQNVTFRCDPISEHNRLYWYRQTLGQGPEFLTYFQNEAQLEKSRLLSDRFSAERPKGSFSTLEIQRTEQGDSAMYLCASSSYGQGRKETQYFGPGTRLLVL.

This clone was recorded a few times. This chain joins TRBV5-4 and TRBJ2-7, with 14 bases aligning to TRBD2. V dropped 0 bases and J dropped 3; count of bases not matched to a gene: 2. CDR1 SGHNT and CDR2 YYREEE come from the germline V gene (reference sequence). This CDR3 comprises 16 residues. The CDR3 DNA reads TGTGCCAGCAGCTTGGCAGGGACTAGCGGGAGCTACGAGCAGTACTTC. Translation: CASSLAGTSGSYEQYF.

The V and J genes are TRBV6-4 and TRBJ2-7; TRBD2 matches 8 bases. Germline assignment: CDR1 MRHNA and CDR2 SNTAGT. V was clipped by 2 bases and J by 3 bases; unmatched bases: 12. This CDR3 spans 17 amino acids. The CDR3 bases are TGTGCCAGCAGTGACAACGAGCGGGGGAAATCCTTCTACGAGCAGTACTTC. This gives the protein CASSDNERGKSFYEQYF.

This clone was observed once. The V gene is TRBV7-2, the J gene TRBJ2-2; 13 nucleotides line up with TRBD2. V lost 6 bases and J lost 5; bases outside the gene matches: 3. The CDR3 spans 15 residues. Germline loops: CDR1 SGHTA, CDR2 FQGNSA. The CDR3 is CASRLAGGFTGELFF. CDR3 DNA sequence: TGTGCCAGCAGACTAGCGGGAGGGTTTACCGGGGAGCTGTTTTTT.

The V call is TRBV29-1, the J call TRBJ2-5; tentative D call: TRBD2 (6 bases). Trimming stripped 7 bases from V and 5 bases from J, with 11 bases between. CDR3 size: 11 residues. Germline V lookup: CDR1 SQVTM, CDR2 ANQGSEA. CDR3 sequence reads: CSALAGETQYF. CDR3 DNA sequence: TGCAGCGCCCTGGCGGGGGAGACCCAGTACTTC.

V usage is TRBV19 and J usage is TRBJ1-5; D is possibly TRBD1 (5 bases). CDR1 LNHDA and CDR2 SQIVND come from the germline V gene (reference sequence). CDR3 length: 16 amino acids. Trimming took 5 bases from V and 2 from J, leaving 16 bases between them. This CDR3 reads CASSSWTLQGNQPQHF. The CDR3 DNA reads TGTGCCAGTAGTTCCTGGACCCTACAGGGCAATCAGCCCCAGCATTTT.

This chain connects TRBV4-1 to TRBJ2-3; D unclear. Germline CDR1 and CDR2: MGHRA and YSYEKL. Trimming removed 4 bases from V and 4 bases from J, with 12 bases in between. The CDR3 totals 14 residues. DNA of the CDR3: TGCGCCAGCAGCCTACTGGAGTTAGCAGATACGCAGTATTTT. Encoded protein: CASSLLELADTQYF.

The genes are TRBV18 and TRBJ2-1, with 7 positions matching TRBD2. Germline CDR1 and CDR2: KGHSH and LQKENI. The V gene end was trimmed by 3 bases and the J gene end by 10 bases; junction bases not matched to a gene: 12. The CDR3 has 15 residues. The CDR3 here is CASSPNGRPTEEQFF. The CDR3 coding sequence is TGTGCCAGCTCACCTAACGGGAGGCCCACAGAAGAGCAGTTCTTC.

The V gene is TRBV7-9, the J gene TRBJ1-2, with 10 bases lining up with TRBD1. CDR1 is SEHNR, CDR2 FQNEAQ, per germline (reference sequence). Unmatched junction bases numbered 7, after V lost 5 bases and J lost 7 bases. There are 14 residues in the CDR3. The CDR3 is CASSLGQGGRGYTF. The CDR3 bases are TGTGCCAGCAGCCTAGGACAGGGGGGACGTGGCTACACCTTC.

In DNA, the CDR3 is TGTGCCAGCAGCCCCCAGGGGACTGAAGCTTTCTTT. It is translated as CASSPQGTEAFF. The rearrangement links TRBV7-9 to TRBJ1-1; D may be TRBD1 (6 bases). V was cut by 5 bases and J by 5 bases, with 9 bases left in between. The length of the CDR3 is 12 residues. Germline-derived CDR1 and CDR2 are SEHNR and FQNEAQ (reference sequence).

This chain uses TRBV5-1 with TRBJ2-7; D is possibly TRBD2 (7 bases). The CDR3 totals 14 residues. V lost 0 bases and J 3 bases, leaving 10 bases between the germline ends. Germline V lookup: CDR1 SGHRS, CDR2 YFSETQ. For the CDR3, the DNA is TGCGCCAGCAGCTTGGCCGGGGGGCTCTACGAGCAGTACTTC. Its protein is CASSLAGGLYEQYF.

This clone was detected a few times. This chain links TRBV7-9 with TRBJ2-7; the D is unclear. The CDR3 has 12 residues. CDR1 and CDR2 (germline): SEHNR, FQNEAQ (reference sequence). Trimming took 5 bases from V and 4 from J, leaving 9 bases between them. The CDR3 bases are TGTGCCAGCAGCGAAGATACATACGAGCAGTACTTC. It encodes CASSEDTYEQYF.

The CDR3 DNA reads TGTGCCAGCAGCTTATCAGGGGCCACTGAAGCTTTCTTT. This gives the protein CASSLSGATEAFF. This chain links TRBV7-9 with TRBJ1-1; D may be TRBD1 (6 bases). The V end was cut by 2 bases, the J end by 4 bases, with 8 bases between. Germline lookup yields CDR1 SEHNR and CDR2 FQNEAQ (reference sequence). CDR3 length: 13 amino acids.

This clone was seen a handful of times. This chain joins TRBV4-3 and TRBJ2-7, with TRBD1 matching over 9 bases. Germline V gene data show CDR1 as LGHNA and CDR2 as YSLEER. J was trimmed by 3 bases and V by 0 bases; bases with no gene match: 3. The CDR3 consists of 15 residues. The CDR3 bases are TGCGCCAGCAGCCAAGACGACAGGGGGAGCTACGAGCAGTACTTC. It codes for CASSQDDRGSYEQYF.